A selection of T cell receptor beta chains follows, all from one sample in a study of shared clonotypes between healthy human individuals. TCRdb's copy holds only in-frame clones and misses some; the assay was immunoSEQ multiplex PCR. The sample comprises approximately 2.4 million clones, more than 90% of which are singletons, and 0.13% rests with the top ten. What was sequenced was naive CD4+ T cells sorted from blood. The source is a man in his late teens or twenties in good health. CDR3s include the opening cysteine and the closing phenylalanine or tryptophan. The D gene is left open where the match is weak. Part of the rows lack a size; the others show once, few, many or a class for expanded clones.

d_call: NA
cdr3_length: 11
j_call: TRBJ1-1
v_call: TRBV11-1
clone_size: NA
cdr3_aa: CASTMDTEAFF
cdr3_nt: TGTGCCAGCACCATGGACACTGAAGCTTTCTTT

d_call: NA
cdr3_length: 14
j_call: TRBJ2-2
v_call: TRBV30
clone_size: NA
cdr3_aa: CAWSATGEAGELFF
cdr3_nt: TGTGCCTGGAGCGCCACAGGGGAGGCCGGGGAGCTGTTTTTT

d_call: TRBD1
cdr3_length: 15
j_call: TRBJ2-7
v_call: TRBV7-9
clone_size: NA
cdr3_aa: CASSQWTGSIHEQYF
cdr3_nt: TGTGCCAGCAGCCAGTGGACAGGGTCTATTCACGAGCAGTACTTC

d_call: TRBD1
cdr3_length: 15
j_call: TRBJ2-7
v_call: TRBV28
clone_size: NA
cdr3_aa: CASSSTGGRSYEQYF
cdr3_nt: TGTGCCAGCAGTTCGACAGGGGGCCGCTCCTACGAGCAGTACTTC

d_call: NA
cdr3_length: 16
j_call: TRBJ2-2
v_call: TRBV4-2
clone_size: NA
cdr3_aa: CASSQERGPNTGELFF
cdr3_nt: TGTGCCAGCAGCCAAGAGCGGGGGCCGAACACCGGGGAGCTGTTTTTT

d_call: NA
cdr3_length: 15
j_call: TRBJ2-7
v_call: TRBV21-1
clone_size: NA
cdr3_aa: CASSKGGQGPYEQYF
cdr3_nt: TGTGCCAGCAGCAAAGGCGGGCAGGGTCCCTACGAGCAGTACTTC

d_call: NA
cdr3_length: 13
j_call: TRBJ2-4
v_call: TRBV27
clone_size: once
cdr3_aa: CASSPPTGNIQYF
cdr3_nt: TGTGCCAGCAGTCCTCCGACAGGAAACATTCAGTACTTC

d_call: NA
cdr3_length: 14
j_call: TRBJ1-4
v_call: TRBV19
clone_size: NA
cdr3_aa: CASSATVANEKLFF
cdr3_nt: TGTGCCAGTAGTGCGACGGTTGCTAATGAAAAACTGTTTTTT

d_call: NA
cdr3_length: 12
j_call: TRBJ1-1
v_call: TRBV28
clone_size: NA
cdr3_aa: CASSPGGGEAFF
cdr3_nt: TGTGCCAGCAGCCCGGGAGGGGGTGAAGCTTTCTTT

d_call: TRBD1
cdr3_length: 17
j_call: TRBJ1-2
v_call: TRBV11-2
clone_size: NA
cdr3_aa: CASSLILNTRGRRGYTF
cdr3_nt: TGTGCCAGCAGCTTAATCCTTAATACGAGGGGGCGTAGAGGCTACACCTTC

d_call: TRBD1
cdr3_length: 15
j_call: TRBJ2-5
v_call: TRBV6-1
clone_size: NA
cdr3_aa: CASSGGQGGQETQYF
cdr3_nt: TGTGCCAGCAGTGGGGGACAGGGAGGCCAAGAGACCCAGTACTTC

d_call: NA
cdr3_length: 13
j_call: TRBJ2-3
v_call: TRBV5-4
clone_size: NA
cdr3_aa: CASSSRTEDTQYF
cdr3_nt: TGTGCCAGCAGCTCGAGGACGGAAGATACGCAGTATTTT

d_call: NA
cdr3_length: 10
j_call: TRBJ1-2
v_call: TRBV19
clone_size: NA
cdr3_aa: CASMGYGYTF
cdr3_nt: TGTGCCAGTATGGGGTATGGCTACACCTTC